This entry concerns a single T cell receptor (beta chain). This sample was taken from a study of T cells in localized non-small cell lung cancer. This CDR3 is built from 15 residues. Per germline, CDR1 SGHNT and CDR2 YYREEE (reference sequence). The V end lost 2 bases, the J end lost 1 base, and 12 bases lay between the germline ends. Assay used: immunoSEQ multiplex PCR; TCRdb lists only in-frame clones, some missing. The sample shows about 15,000 clones, 90% of them seen only once. The rearrangement uses TRBV5-4 and TRBJ1-1, with D possibly matching TRBD1 (5 bases). Sequenced material: peripheral blood mononuclear cells, taken before any cancer treatment. The TCR sequence derives from a woman aged 35-75 years with stage III lung adenocarcinoma. CDR3 in DNA: TGTGCCAGCAGCTTATTAGTAGGGGAGAACACTGAAGCTTTCTTT. It yields the protein CASSLLVGENTEAFF.